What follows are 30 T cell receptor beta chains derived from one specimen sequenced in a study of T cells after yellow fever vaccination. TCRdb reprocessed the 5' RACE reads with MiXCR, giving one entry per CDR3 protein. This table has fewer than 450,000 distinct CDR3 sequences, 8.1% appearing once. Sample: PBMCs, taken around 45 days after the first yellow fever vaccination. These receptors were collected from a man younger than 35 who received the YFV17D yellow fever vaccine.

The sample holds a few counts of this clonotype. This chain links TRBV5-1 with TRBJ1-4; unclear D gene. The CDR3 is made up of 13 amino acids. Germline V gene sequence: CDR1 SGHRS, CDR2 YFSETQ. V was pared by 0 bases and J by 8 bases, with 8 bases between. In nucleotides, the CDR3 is TGCGCCAGCAGCTTGGCCTTTAGAGAAAAACTGTTTTTT. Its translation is CASSLAFREKLFF.

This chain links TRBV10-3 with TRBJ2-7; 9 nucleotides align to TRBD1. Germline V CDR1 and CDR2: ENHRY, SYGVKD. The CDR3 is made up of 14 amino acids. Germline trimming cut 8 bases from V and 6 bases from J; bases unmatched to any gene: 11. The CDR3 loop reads CAIGEPGQGPEQYV. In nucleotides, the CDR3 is TGTGCCATCGGAGAGCCGGGACAGGGACCCGAGCAGTACGTC.

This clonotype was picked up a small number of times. In DNA, the CDR3 is TGCGCCAGCAGCTTGGCCGGATGGAGTGGGGGGAACACTGAAGCTTTCTTT. Its protein product is CASSLAGWSGGNTEAFF. The genes are TRBV5-1 and TRBJ1-1; tentatively, D is TRBD1 (5 bases). This CDR3 has 17 residues. The V and J ends lost 0 bases and 1 base respectively, with 16 bases between them. From germline, CDR1 is SGHRS and CDR2 YFSETQ.

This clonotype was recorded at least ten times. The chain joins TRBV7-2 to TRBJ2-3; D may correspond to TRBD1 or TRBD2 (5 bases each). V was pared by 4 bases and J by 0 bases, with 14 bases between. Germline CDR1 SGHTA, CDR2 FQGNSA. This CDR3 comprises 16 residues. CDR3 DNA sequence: TGTGCCAGCAGCTCGCCGGGACCGGCAAGCACAGATACGCAGTATTTT. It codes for CASSSPGPASTDTQYF.

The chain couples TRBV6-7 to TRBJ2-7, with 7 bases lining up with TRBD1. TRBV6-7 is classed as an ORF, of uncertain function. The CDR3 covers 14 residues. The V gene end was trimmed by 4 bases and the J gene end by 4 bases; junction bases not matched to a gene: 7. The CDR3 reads CASSSPTGKYEQYF. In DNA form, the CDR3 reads TGTGCCAGCAGTTCTCCGACAGGGAAATACGAGCAGTACTTC.

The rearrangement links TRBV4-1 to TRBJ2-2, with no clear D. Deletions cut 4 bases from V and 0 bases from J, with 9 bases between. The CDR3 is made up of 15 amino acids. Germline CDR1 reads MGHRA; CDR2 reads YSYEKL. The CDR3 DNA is TGCGCCAGCAGCCGGACGGAAGCGAACACCGGGGAGCTGTTTTTT. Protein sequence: CASSRTEANTGELFF.

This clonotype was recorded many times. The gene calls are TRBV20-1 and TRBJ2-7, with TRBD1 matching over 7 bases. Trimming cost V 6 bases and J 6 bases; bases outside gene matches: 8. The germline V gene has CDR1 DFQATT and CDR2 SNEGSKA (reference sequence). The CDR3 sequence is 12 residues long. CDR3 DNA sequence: TGCAGTGCATCAGGACAGGCTGGCGAGCAGTACTTC. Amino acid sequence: CSASGQAGEQYF.

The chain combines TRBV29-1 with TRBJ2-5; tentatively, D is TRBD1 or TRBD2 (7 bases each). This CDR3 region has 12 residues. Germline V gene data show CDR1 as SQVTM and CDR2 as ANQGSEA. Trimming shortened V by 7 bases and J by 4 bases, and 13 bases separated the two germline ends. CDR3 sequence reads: CSGGGGGETQYF. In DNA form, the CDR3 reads TGCAGCGGGGGAGGGGGCGGAGAGACCCAGTACTTC.

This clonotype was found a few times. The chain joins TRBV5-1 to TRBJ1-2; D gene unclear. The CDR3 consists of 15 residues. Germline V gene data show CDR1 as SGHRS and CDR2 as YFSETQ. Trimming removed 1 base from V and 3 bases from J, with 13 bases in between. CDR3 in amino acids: CASSLRAPSDYGYTF. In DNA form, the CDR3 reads TGCGCCAGCAGCTTGCGAGCCCCCTCTGACTATGGCTACACCTTC. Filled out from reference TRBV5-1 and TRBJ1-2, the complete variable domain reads KAGVTQTPRYLIKTRGQQVTLSCSPISGHRSVSWYQQTPGQGLQFLFEYFSETQRNKGNFPGRFSGRQFSNSRSEMNVSTLELGDSALYLCASSLRAPSDYGYTFGSGTRLTVV.

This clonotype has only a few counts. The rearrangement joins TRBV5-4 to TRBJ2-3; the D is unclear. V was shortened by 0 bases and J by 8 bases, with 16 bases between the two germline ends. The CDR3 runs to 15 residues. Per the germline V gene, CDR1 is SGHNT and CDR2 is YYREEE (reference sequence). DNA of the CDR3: TGTGCCAGCAGCTTGGACGGTGTTCAGGCCGGTACGCAGTATTTT. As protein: CASSLDGVQAGTQYF.

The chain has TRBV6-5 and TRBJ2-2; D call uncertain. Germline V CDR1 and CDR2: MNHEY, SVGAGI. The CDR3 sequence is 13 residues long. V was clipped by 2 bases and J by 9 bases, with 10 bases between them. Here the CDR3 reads CASSYPQSWELFF. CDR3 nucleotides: TGTGCCAGCAGTTACCCCCAGTCCTGGGAGCTGTTTTTT.

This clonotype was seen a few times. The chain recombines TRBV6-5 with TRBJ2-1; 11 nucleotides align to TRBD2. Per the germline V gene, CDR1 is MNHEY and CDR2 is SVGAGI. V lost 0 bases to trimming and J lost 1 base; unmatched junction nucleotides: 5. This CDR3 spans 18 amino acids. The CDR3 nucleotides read TGTGCCAGCAGTTACTCTAGCGGGGGGGCCGAGTCCTACAATGAGCAGTTCTTC. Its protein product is CASSYSSGGAESYNEQFF.

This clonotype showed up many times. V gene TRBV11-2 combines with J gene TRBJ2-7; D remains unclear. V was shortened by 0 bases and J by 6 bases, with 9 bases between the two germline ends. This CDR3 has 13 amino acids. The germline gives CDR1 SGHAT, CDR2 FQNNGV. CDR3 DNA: TGTGCCAGCAGCTTAGATCAAATAGCCGAGCAGTACTTC. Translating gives CASSLDQIAEQYF.

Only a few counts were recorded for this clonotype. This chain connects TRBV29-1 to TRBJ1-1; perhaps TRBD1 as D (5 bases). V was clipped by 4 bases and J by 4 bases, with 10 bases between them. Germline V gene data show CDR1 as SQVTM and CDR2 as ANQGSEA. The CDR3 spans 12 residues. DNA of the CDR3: TGCAGCGTTGCTTCGCAGGGCACTGAAGCTTTCTTT. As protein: CSVASQGTEAFF.

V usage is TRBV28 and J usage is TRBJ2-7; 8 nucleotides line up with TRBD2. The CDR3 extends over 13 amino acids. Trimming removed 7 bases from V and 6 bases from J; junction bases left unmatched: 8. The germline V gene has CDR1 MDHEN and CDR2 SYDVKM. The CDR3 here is CASIVAGSFEQYV. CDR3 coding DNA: TGTGCCAGCATTGTAGCGGGGTCGTTCGAGCAGTACGTC.

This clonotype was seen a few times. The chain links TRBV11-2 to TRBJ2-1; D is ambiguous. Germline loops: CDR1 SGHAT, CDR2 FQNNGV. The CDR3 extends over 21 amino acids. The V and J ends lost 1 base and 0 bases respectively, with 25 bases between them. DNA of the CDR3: TGTGCCAGCAGCTTAGTCAGAGACGGAGTTTATCAAGCCCTCTCCTACAATGAGCAGTTCTTC. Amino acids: CASSLVRDGVYQALSYNEQFF.

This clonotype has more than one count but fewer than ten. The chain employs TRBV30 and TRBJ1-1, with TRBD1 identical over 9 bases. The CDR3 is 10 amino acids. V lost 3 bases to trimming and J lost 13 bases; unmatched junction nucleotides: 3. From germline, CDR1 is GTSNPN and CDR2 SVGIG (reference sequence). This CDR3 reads CAWRGTGIFF. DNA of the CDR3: TGTGCCTGGAGAGGGACAGGGATTTTCTTT.

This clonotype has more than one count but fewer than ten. The CDR3 region has the DNA TGCGCCAGCAGCCAAGAGCGGGGCCCCGGACTCGGCCCCTACGAGCAGTACTTC. Translating gives CASSQERGPGLGPYEQYF. The chain recombines TRBV4-3 with TRBJ2-7; tentatively, D is TRBD2 (6 bases). Germline CDR1 reads LGHNA; CDR2 reads YSLEER. The CDR3 totals 18 residues. Trimming removed 0 bases at V and 2 bases at J, with 20 bases between.

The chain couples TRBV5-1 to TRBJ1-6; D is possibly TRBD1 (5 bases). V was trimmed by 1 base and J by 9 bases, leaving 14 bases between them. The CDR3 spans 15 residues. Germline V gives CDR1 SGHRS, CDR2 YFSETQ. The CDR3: CASSLNGGVASPLHF. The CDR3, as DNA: TGCGCCAGCAGCTTGAATGGGGGGGTGGCTTCACCCCTCCACTTT.

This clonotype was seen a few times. This CDR3 is CASAQGPGELFF. DNA for the CDR3: TGTGCCAGCGCACAGGGTCCCGGGGAGCTGTTTTTT. The chain has TRBV6-6 and TRBJ2-2, with a tentative D call TRBD1 (6 bases). Trimming removed 8 bases from V and 6 bases from J, with 10 bases in between. Germline CDR1 and CDR2: MNHNY and SVGAGI (reference sequence). This CDR3 contains 12 residues.

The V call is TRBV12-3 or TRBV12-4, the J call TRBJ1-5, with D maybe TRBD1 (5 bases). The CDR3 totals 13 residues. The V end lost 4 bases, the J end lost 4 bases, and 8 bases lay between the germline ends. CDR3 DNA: TGTGCCAGCAGTTCCAGGGAGAATCAGCCCCAGCATTTT. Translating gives CASSSRENQPQHF.

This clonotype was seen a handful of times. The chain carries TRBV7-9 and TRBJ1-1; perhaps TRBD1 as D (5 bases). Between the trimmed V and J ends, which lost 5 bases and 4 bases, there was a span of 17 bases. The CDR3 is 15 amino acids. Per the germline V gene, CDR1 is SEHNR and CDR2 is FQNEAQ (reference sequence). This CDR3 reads CASSPTEGYSTEAFF. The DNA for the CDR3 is TGTGCCAGCAGCCCTACGGAGGGGTATAGCACTGAAGCTTTCTTT. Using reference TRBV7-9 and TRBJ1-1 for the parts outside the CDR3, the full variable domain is DTGVSQNPRHKITKRGQNVTFRCDPISEHNRLYWYRQTLGQGPEFLTYFQNEAQLEKSRLLSDRFSAERPKGSFSTLEIQRTEQGDSAMYLCASSPTEGYSTEAFFGQGTRLTVV.

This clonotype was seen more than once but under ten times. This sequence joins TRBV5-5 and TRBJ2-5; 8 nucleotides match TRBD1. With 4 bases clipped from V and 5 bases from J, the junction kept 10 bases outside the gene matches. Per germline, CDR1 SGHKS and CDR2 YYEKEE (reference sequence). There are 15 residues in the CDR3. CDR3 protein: CASSLRGRPDETQYF. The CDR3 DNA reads TGTGCCAGCAGCCTCAGGGGGCGTCCGGATGAGACCCAGTACTTC.

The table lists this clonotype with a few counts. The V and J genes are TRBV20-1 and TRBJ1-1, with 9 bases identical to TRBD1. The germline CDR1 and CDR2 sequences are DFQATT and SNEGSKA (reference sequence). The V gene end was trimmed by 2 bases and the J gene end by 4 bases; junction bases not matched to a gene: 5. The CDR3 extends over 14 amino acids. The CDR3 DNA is TGCAGTGCTAGACCGGGACAGGGTGTCACTGAAGCTTTCTTT. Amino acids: CSARPGQGVTEAFF.

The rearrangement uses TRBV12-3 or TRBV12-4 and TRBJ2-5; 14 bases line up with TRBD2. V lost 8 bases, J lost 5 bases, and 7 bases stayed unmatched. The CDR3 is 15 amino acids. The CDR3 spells CASARLAGGRETQYF. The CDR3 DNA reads TGTGCCAGCGCTCGACTAGCGGGGGGGCGGGAGACCCAGTACTTC.

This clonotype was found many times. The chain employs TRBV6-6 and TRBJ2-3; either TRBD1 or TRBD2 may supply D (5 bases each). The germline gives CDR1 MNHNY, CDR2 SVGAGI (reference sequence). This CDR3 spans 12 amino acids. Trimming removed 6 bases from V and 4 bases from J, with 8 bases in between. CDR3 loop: CASSWGSDTQYF. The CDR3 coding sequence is TGTGCCAGCAGCTGGGGGTCAGATACGCAGTATTTT.

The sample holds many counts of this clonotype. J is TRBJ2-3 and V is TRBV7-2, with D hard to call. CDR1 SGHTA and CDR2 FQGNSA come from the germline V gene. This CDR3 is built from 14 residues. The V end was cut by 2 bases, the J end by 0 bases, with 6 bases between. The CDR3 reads CASSLSASTDTQYF. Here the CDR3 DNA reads TGTGCCAGCAGCTTATCGGCTAGCACAGATACGCAGTATTTT.

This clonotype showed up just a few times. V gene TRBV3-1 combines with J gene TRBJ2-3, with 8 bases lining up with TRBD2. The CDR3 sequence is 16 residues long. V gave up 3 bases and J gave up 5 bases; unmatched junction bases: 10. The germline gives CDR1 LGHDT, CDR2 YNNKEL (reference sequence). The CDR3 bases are TGTGCCAGCAGCCACTTTTCCGGGGGGGGAGTAGATACGCAGTATTTT. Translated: CASSHFSGGGVDTQYF.

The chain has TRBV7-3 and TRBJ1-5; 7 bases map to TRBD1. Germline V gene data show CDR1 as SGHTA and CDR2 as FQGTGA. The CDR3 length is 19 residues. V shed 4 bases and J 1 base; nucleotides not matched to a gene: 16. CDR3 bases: TGTGCCAGCAGCTCACCCAAAGACAGGGTACTTTTGAGCAATCAGCCCCAGCATTTT. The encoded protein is CASSSPKDRVLLSNQPQHF.

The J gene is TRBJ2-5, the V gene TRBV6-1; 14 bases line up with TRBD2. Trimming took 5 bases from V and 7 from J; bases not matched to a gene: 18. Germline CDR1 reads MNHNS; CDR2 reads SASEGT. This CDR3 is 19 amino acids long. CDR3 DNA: TGTGCCAGCAGTAAAAGGACTAGCGGGGGGACAATGGAGTTTCGGACCCAGTACTTC. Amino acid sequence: CASSKRTSGGTMEFRTQYF.